These 18 T cell receptor beta chains share one sample of origin, sequenced in a study of blood T cell repertoires in COVID-19 (TCRdb year 2020). The library was produced with the immunoSEQ multiplex PCR assay. TCRdb re-hosts the immuneACCESS table, in-frame sequences only. Its copies lack some clones; in the studies checked, an unresolved V gene accounts for under half of them, and the cause for the rest is not known. The sample table shows 55,000 to 90,000 clones, and around 86% are seen once. 3.9% of the sample goes to the ten largest clones. Source material: peripheral blood. These TCRs come from an older man with active COVID-19.

This chain connects TRBV7-3 to TRBJ2-1, with 11 bases aligning to TRBD2. Germline assignment: CDR1 SGHTA and CDR2 FQGTGA. With V trimmed by 1 base and J by 7 bases, 6 bases remained unmatched. There are 16 residues in the CDR3. The CDR3 loop reads CASSLMGTSGPNEQFF. In DNA form, the CDR3 reads TGTGCCAGCAGCTTAATGGGGACTAGCGGACCTAATGAGCAGTTCTTC.

This CDR3 reads CASSQGASGNCEQYF. CDR3 DNA sequence: TGTGCCAGCAGCCAGGGGGCTAGCGGGAATTGCGAGCAGTACTTC. This chain connects TRBV9 to TRBJ2-7, with a tentative D call TRBD2 (9 bases). Trimming stripped 4 bases from V and 6 bases from J, with 20 bases between. Per the germline V gene, CDR1 is SGDLS and CDR2 is YYNGEE. CDR3 length equals 15 residues. Drawing the rest from reference TRBV9 and TRBJ2-7, the complete variable domain is DSGVTQTPKHLITATGQRVTLRCSPRSGDLSVYWYQQSLDQGLQFLIQYYNGEERAKGNILERFSAQQFPDLHSELNLSSLELGDSALYFCASSQGASGNCEQYFGPGTRLTVT.

The rearrangement links TRBV4-3 to TRBJ2-3; 9 nucleotides align to TRBD2. Trimming at V came to 0 bases and at J to 4 bases, leaving 5 bases not matched to a gene. This CDR3 has 16 amino acids. Germline V CDR1 and CDR2: LGHNA, YSLEER. In DNA form, the CDR3 reads TGCGCCAGCAGCCAAGATAGGGGCGGGAGGGCAGATACGCAGTATTTT. This sequence encodes CASSQDRGGRADTQYF.

The rearrangement uses TRBV5-1 and TRBJ2-7; tentatively, D is TRBD2 (5 bases). The V and J ends lost 4 bases and 0 bases respectively, with 14 bases between them. CDR3 length equals 15 residues. Germline CDR1 reads SGHRS; CDR2 reads YFSETQ. This CDR3 is CASSRSGPSSYEQYF. The CDR3, as DNA: TGCGCCAGCAGCAGGAGCGGCCCCAGCTCCTACGAGCAGTACTTC.

The gene calls are TRBV11-2 and TRBJ2-2; 8 bases match TRBD1. The trim removed 10 bases at V and 0 bases at J, leaving 16 bases unmatched. Germline V gene lookup returns CDR1 SGHAT and CDR2 FQNNGV. The CDR3 is made up of 18 amino acids. CDR3 region: CANPARTGRIANTGELFF. Written as DNA, the CDR3 is TGTGCCAACCCGGCGCGGACAGGGCGAATCGCGAACACCGGGGAGCTGTTTTTT.

The chain links TRBV24-1 to TRBJ1-5; 7 bases fit TRBD1. With 10 bases clipped from V and 1 base from J, the junction kept 0 bases outside the gene matches. This CDR3 spans 12 amino acids. The germline V gene encodes CDR1 KGHDR and CDR2 SFDVKD. The CDR3 loop is CATQGSNQPQHF. CDR3 nucleotides: TGTGCCACACAGGGGAGCAATCAGCCCCAGCATTTT.

The chain uses TRBV30 and TRBJ1-2, with D possibly being TRBD1 (5 bases). Germline V gene lookup returns CDR1 GTSNPN and CDR2 SVGIG (reference sequence). The germline V and J ends were trimmed by 7 bases and 8 bases, with 20 bases remaining between them. CDR3 length: 13 amino acids. The chain's CDR3 is CASTGARRGGYTF. The DNA for the CDR3 is TGTGCCTCCACAGGCGCCCGCCGCGGAGGCTACACCTTC.

This clone turned up a few times. The chain has TRBV18 and TRBJ1-2; D possibly corresponds to TRBD1 (6 bases). From germline, CDR1 is KGHSH and CDR2 LQKENI. Deletions cut 2 bases from V and 13 bases from J, with 14 bases between. CDR3 length: 12 amino acids. The chain's CDR3 is CASSPDGWDTTF. CDR3 nucleotide sequence: TGTGCCAGCTCACCAGACGGGTGGGACACCACCTTC. Full variable domain (rest looked up from reference TRBV18 and TRBJ1-2): NAGVMQNPRHLVRRRGQEARLRCSPMKGHSHVYWYRQLPEEGLKFMVYLQKENIIDESGMPKERFSAEFPKEGPSILRIQQVVRGDSAAYFCASSPDGWDTTFGSGTRLTVV.

This chain uses TRBV24-1 with TRBJ2-7, with unresolved D. Between the trimmed V and J ends, which lost 4 bases and 0 bases, there was a span of 3 bases. Germline V gene data show CDR1 as KGHDR and CDR2 as SFDVKD. CDR3 length: 12 residues. In nucleotides, the CDR3 is TGTGCCACCAGTGACAGCTCCTACGAGCAGTACTTC. This codes for CATSDSSYEQYF.

This chain connects TRBV5-6 to TRBJ1-1, with D unresolved. CDR1 is SGHDT, CDR2 YYEEEE, per germline. V was trimmed by 6 bases and J by 1 base, leaving 13 bases between them. This CDR3 comprises 14 residues. CDR3 sequence reads: CASTPGPGNTEAFF. The CDR3 DNA is TGTGCCAGCACCCCCGGTCCGGGGAACACTGAAGCTTTCTTT. Filled out from reference TRBV5-6 and TRBJ1-1, the complete variable domain reads DAGVTQSPTHLIKTRGQQVTLRCSPKSGHDTVSWYQQALGQGPQFIFQYYEEEERQRGNFPDRFSGHQFPNYSSELNVNALLLGDSALYLCASTPGPGNTEAFFGQGTRLTVV.

This chain uses TRBV28 with TRBJ2-7, with 13 bases aligning to TRBD2. Losses at the gene ends were 2 bases for V and 2 bases for J; bases not matched to a gene: 6. CDR1 and CDR2 (germline): MDHEN, SYDVKM. The CDR3 runs 17 residues. As DNA, the CDR3 is TGTGCCAGCAGTTTAGGACTAGCGGGAGACTACCCCTACGAGCAGTACTTC. This translates into CASSLGLAGDYPYEQYF.

V is TRBV3-1 (or the pseudogene TRBV3-2) and J is TRBJ2-5; the match to TRBD2 covers 14 bases. Trimming removed 4 bases from V and 4 bases from J; junction bases left unmatched: 11. This CDR3 comprises 18 residues. The V gene's germline CDR1 is LGHDT and CDR2 YNNKEL (reference sequence). CDR3 residues: CASSPGLAGAGRGETQYF. In DNA form, the CDR3 reads TGTGCCAGCAGCCCGGGACTAGCGGGAGCCGGGCGGGGAGAGACCCAGTACTTC.

This clone was found once. V and J are TRBV4-1 and TRBJ1-1, with 10 bases identical to TRBD1. The CDR3 spans 17 residues. J gave up 1 base and V 3 bases, and 8 bases lay outside the gene matches. Looked up from germline, CDR1 is MGHRA and CDR2 is YSYEKL. This CDR3 is CASSHPLGQGTNTEAFF. Here the CDR3 DNA reads TGCGCCAGCAGCCACCCATTGGGACAGGGGACGAACACTGAAGCTTTCTTT.

The V call is TRBV21-1, the J call TRBJ2-7; no DNA check was done on the table's D call, TRBD2. TRBV21-1 is a listed pseudogene. This CDR3 has 21 residues. The CDR3 region is CASSSRGGAPRGTSPRDEQYF. Written as DNA, the CDR3 is TGTGCCAGCAGCTCCCGGGGGGGGGCCCCTCGTGGGACTAGTCCCAGGGACGAGCAGTACTTC.

The V call is TRBV7-3, the J call TRBJ2-1; a weak D match, TRBD2 (5 bases). CDR1 and CDR2 from the germline V gene are SGHTA and FQGTGA. The CDR3 is 14 amino acids. The germline V and J ends were trimmed by 2 bases and 10 bases, with 15 bases remaining between them. The CDR3 loop reads CASSLVGSLGEQFF. CDR3 nucleotide sequence: TGTGCCAGCAGCTTAGTGGGGAGCCTTGGGGAGCAGTTCTTC.

The rearrangement links TRBV6-5 to TRBJ2-1; 8 nucleotides agree with TRBD1. Looked up from germline, CDR1 is MNHEY and CDR2 is SVGAGI. J lost 6 bases, V lost 1 base, and 5 bases had no gene match. The CDR3 totals 15 residues. The chain's CDR3 is CASSYLGTGPNEQFF. The CDR3 nucleotides are TGTGCCAGCAGTTACTTGGGGACAGGACCCAATGAGCAGTTCTTC.

The chain has TRBV19 and TRBJ2-5, with TRBD1 identical over 10 bases. This CDR3 region has 14 residues. Germline V gives CDR1 LNHDA, CDR2 SQIVND (reference sequence). V lost 6 bases, J lost 2 bases, and 3 bases stayed unmatched. CDR3 residues: CASSLGQGQETQYF. The DNA of the CDR3 is TGTGCCAGTAGCCTGGGACAGGGGCAAGAGACCCAGTACTTC.

The chain links TRBV14 to TRBJ2-7; 8 bases are shared with TRBD2. The CDR3 covers 16 residues. J was trimmed by 2 bases and V by 4 bases; bases with no gene match: 10. Germline values: CDR1 SGHDN, CDR2 FVKESK. The CDR3 nucleotides read TGTGCCAGCAGCCCCACCAGGGGACTAGTTCCCTACGAGCAGTACTTC. Translating gives CASSPTRGLVPYEQYF.